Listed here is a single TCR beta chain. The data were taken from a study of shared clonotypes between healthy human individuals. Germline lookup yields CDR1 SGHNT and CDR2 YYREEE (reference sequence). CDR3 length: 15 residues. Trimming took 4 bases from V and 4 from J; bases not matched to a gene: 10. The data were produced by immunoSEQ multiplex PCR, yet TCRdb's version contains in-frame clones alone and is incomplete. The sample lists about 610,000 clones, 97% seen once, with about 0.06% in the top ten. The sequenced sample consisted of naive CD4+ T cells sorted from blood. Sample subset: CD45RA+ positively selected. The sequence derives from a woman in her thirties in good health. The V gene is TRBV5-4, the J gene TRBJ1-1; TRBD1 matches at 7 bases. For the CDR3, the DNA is TGTGCCAGCAGCCGGGGAATGACAGGGTCCACTGAAGCTTTCTTT. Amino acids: CASSRGMTGSTEAFF.